These T cell receptor beta chains were read from a single sample in a study of CD8 T cells in ankylosing spondylitis. TCRdb re-called the 5' RACE reads with MiXCR, one entry per CDR3 protein. The sample consists of some 450,000 distinct CDR3 sequences, over 15% of them appearing once. Input material: blood, either unsorted or a sorted T cell fraction (not recorded which). The receptors stem from a male donor with ankylosing spondylitis. Both conserved end residues are part of each CDR3. D genes are given only for firm matches. Only part of the rows carry a size: once, few, many, or a class if the clone is expanded.

V gene	J gene	D gene	clone size	CDR3 protein	CDR3 DNA
TRBV25-1	TRBJ2-1	TRBD1	many	CASSEWWTGGYSYNEQFF	TGTGCCAGCAGTGAATGGTGGACAGGGGGCTATTCCTACAATGAGCAGTTCTTC
TRBV20-1	TRBJ2-1	TRBD2	many	CSGEREINEQFF	TGCAGTGGGGAGCGGGAGATAAATGAGCAGTTCTTC
TRBV3-1	TRBJ2-1	TRBD2	few	CASSQGGTSGINEQFF	TGTGCCAGCAGTCAGGGGGGGACTAGCGGGATTAATGAGCAGTTCTTC
TRBV25-1	TRBJ1-2	-	-	CASSEWGRTTGYTF	TGTGCCAGCAGTGAATGGGGGAGGACAACTGGCTACACCTTC
TRBV2	TRBJ2-2	-	-	CASSAGQYTGELFF	TGTGCCAGCAGTGCTGGACAGTACACCGGGGAGCTGTTTTTT
TRBV15	TRBJ1-1	TRBD1	few	CATSRDPGQGGTEAFF	TGTGCCACCAGCAGAGATCCGGGACAGGGGGGCACTGAAGCTTTCTTT
TRBV11-2	TRBJ2-7	-	few	CASSLKLAGTETYEQYF	TGTGCCAGCAGCTTAAAGTTGGCTGGAACTGAGACCTACGAGCAGTACTTC
TRBV20-1	TRBJ2-1	-	few	CSARDRGQGLDNEQFF	TGCAGTGCTAGGGACCGGGGGCAAGGACTCGACAATGAGCAGTTCTTC
TRBV12-3/TRBV12-4	TRBJ2-7	TRBD2	few	CASSLGLARRPTYEQYF	TGTGCCAGCAGCCTGGGACTAGCGCGCCGCCCAACCTACGAGCAGTACTTC
TRBV6-1	TRBJ1-2	-	few	CASTRRGAGYGYTF	TGTGCCAGCACAAGGAGGGGGGCGGGCTATGGCTACACCTTC
TRBV18	TRBJ2-5	-	-	CASSHPESGQETQYF	TGTGCCAGCTCACATCCCGAGAGCGGACAAGAGACCCAGTACTTC
TRBV19	TRBJ1-2	-	-	CASSHQGSGYGYTF	TGTGCCAGTAGTCACCAGGGCTCGGGGTATGGCTACACCTTC
TRBV5-1	TRBJ2-1	TRBD2	-	CASSLVGPGGNEQFF	TGCGCCAGCAGCTTGGTGGGGCCGGGGGGGAATGAGCAGTTCTTC
TRBV6-1	TRBJ1-5	-	few	CASRGSRQSNQPQHF	TGTGCCAGCAGAGGATCCCGACAGAGCAATCAGCCCCAGCATTTT
TRBV5-1	TRBJ1-4	-	few	CASSLGFFWAEKLFF	TGCGCCAGCAGCTTGGGTTTCTTCTGGGCTGAAAAACTGTTTTTT
TRBV7-8	TRBJ2-7	-	once	CASSLEGPRMGQYF	TGTGCCAGCAGCTTAGAGGGCCCCCGAATGGGGCAGTACTTC
TRBV9	TRBJ1-5	TRBD1	few	CASSVARTEGANQPQHF	TGTGCCAGCAGCGTAGCTCGAACAGAGGGGGCAAATCAGCCCCAGCATTTT
TRBV3-1	TRBJ2-7	-	-	CASSQEQVATYEQYF	TGTGCCAGCAGCCAAGAACAGGTGGCCACCTACGAGCAGTACTTC
TRBV12-3/TRBV12-4	TRBJ2-2	TRBD2	few	CASSLAGLLGGGTGELFF	TGTGCCAGCAGTTTAGCAGGGTTGCTCGGCGGGGGGACCGGGGAGCTGTTTTTT
TRBV5-1	TRBJ1-3	-	few	CASSLVGGSGNTIYF	TGCGCCAGCAGCTTGGTTGGGGGCTCTGGAAACACCATATATTTT
TRBV4-1	TRBJ2-1	-	many	CASSQELGRRNNEQFF	TGCGCCAGCAGCCAAGAATTGGGCAGGAGGAACAATGAGCAGTTCTTC
TRBV5-1	TRBJ2-2	TRBD2	-	CASSLLLAGETGELFF	TGCGCCAGCAGCTTGTTGCTAGCGGGTGAAACCGGGGAGCTGTTTTTT
TRBV2	TRBJ1-2	-	-	CASTLRTVYGYTF	TGTGCCAGCACCCTTCGGACAGTCTATGGCTACACCTTC
TRBV4-3	TRBJ2-3	-	few	CASSQDLASTDTQYF	TGCGCCAGCAGCCAAGATCTGGCCTCCACAGATACGCAGTATTTT
TRBV3-1	TRBJ2-7	-	-	CASSRPGGSYEQYF	TGTGCCAGCAGCCGCCCTGGGGGTTCCTACGAGCAGTACTTC
TRBV5-5	TRBJ2-2	-	few	CASSLIPFGTNTGELFF	TGTGCCAGCAGCCTTATTCCGTTCGGGACCAACACCGGGGAGCTGTTTTTT
TRBV5-6	TRBJ2-7	-	few	CASSLRILFYEQYF	TGTGCCAGCAGCTTGCGGATCTTATTCTACGAGCAGTACTTC
TRBV27	TRBJ2-1	TRBD2	many	CASSSSGGTYNEQFF	TGTGCCAGCAGTTCGTCGGGAGGGACTTACAATGAGCAGTTCTTC
TRBV19	TRBJ1-1	TRBD1	once	CASGQQGATEAFF	TGTGCCAGTGGACAACAGGGGGCTACTGAAGCTTTCTTT
TRBV6-5	TRBJ1-6	-	few	CASSSPRLGEGSPLHF	TGTGCCAGCAGTTCCCCTCGGTTAGGGGAAGGATCACCCCTCCACTTT
TRBV28	TRBJ2-1	-	few	CASSLGSRGGEQFF	TGTGCCAGCAGCCTCGGGAGCAGGGGGGGAGAGCAGTTCTTC
TRBV27	TRBJ1-4	-	few	CASSFRGEKLFF	TGTGCCAGCAGTTTTAGGGGTGAAAAACTGTTTTTT
TRBV6-1	TRBJ1-4	-	-	CASSERSARFGSNEKLFF	TGTGCCAGCAGTGAAAGGAGTGCCAGGTTCGGTAGTAATGAAAAACTGTTTTTT
TRBV6-5	TRBJ2-5	-	-	CASSYGGPEGTQYF	TGTGCCAGCAGTTACGGGGGACCTGAGGGGACCCAGTACTTC
TRBV20-1	TRBJ2-1	-	-	CSARWLGGYNEQFF	TGCAGTGCTAGATGGCTAGGGGGCTACAATGAGCAGTTCTTC
TRBV20-1	TRBJ1-1	-	few	CSARGDSINTEAFF	TGCAGTGCTAGGGGCGACTCCATCAACACTGAAGCTTTCTTT
TRBV12-3/TRBV12-4	TRBJ1-1	TRBD1	many	CASSPGQARNTEAFF	TGTGCCAGCAGTCCCGGACAGGCTAGGAACACTGAAGCTTTCTTT
TRBV9	TRBJ2-3	-	few	CASSVTGTATDTQYF	TGTGCCAGCAGCGTGACCGGGACGGCTACAGATACGCAGTATTTT
TRBV5-1	TRBJ2-4	-	few	CASSLRTAENIQYF	TGCGCCAGCAGCTTGAGGACAGCCGAAAACATTCAGTACTTC
TRBV2	TRBJ2-1	TRBD1	-	CARSGTGGNEQFF	TGTGCCAGATCCGGGACAGGGGGCAATGAGCAGTTCTTC
TRBV15	TRBJ2-3	TRBD1	once	CATSGDRVWSMNTQYF	TGTGCCACCAGCGGCGACAGGGTTTGGAGCATGAATACGCAGTATTTT
TRBV3-1	TRBJ1-1	-	-	CASSQGPREAFF	TGTGCCAGCAGCCAGGGGCCCCGAGAAGCTTTCTTT
TRBV7-8	TRBJ2-3	-	-	CASSLGRASTDTQYF	TGTGCCAGCAGCTTAGGGCGGGCTAGCACAGATACGCAGTATTTT
TRBV27	TRBJ2-5	TRBD2	few	CASKRLAGAPIQETQYF	TGTGCCAGCAAACGACTAGCGGGAGCGCCCATCCAAGAGACCCAGTACTTC
TRBV25-1	TRBJ1-2	-	-	CASSEGGALGYTF	TGTGCCAGCAGTGAGGGGGGGGCGTTAGGCTACACCTTC
TRBV3-1	TRBJ2-7	TRBD2	-	CASSQESSGRNEQYF	TGTGCCAGCAGCCAAGAATCTAGCGGGAGGAATGAGCAGTACTTC
TRBV7-2	TRBJ1-1	-	-	CASSYSGQRNTEAFF	TGTGCCAGCAGCTATTCAGGACAAAGGAACACTGAAGCTTTCTTT
TRBV7-8	TRBJ2-1	-	-	CASSLGPVLGEQFF	TGTGCCAGCAGCTTAGGGCCTGTTTTGGGTGAGCAGTTCTTC
TRBV20-1	TRBJ2-7	-	few	CSARPGRNYEQYF	TGCAGTGCTAGACCGGGACGAAACTACGAGCAGTACTTC
TRBV12-3/TRBV12-4	TRBJ2-7	-	-	CASSLGKTATYYEQYF	TGTGCCAGCAGTTTAGGGAAGACGGCTACCTACTACGAGCAGTACTTC
TRBV6-1	TRBJ2-7	TRBD1	-	CASRPKGTGSYEQYF	TGTGCCAGCAGACCAAAGGGGACAGGGTCCTACGAGCAGTACTTC
TRBV5-1	TRBJ1-5	-	many	CASSLGTKGQPQHF	TGCGCCAGCAGCTTGGGTACAAAAGGTCAGCCCCAGCATTTT
TRBV4-1	TRBJ2-6	-	few	CASRIAGSGANVLTF	TGCGCCAGCAGGATAGCCGGCTCTGGGGCCAACGTCCTGACTTTC
TRBV18	TRBJ1-5	TRBD1	-	CASSGGQGFRYEQPQHF	TGTGCCAGCTCGGGGGGACAGGGGTTTAGGTACGAACAGCCCCAGCATTTT
TRBV2	TRBJ1-1	-	-	CASSENRRMGATEAFF	TGTGCCAGCAGTGAAAATCGACGGATGGGAGCCACTGAAGCTTTCTTT